This entry lists 7 T cell receptor beta chains sequenced from one sample in a study of early stage breast cancer tumors. Clones were sequenced by immunoSEQ multiplex PCR, and TCRdb holds only the in-frame ones, with some missing. The profile shows fewer than 90,000 clones, under 85% of them singletons. Sample: blood. The origin of the receptors is a person between 55 and 69 years old with breast cancer.

V and J are TRBV6-6 and TRBJ2-7; 7 nucleotides align to TRBD2. CDR1 and CDR2 (germline): MNHNY, SVGAGI (reference sequence). V shed 2 bases and J 7 bases; nucleotides not matched to a gene: 5. The CDR3 spans 13 residues. This CDR3 is CASSYPGGGEQYF. The DNA for the CDR3 is TGTGCCAGCAGTTACCCGGGAGGTGGGGAGCAGTACTTC.

This chain links TRBV7-8 with TRBJ2-2; the match to TRBD2 covers 8 bases. The CDR3 sequence is 14 residues long. With 5 bases clipped from V and 7 bases from J, the junction kept 6 bases outside the gene matches. The germline V gene has CDR1 SGHVS and CDR2 FQNEAQ. The CDR3: CASSLTSGGGELFF. For the CDR3, the DNA is TGTGCCAGCAGCCTTACTAGCGGCGGCGGGGAGCTGTTTTTT.

The chain has TRBV2 and TRBJ2-4, with D maybe TRBD1 (7 bases). V lost 5 bases and J lost 8, with 13 bases in between. The germline V gene has CDR1 SNHLY and CDR2 FYNNEI. The CDR3 totals 13 residues. CDR3 amino acids: CASSRGREYIQYF. CDR3 in DNA: TGTGCCAGCAGTAGGGGGCGGGAATACATTCAGTACTTC.

The rearrangement links TRBV5-6 to TRBJ1-6; D might be TRBD1 (5 bases). Trimming cost V 3 bases and J 5 bases, with 18 bases left between them. Germline V CDR1 and CDR2: SGHDT, YYEEEE. The CDR3 is made up of 17 amino acids. Here the CDR3 DNA reads TGTGCCAGCAGCTGGGTAGGGTCGTCAGGGAATAATTCACCCCTCCACTTT. Residues: CASSWVGSSGNNSPLHF.

This clone was observed a few times. The chain couples TRBV15 to TRBJ1-1, with 7 nucleotides matching TRBD1. V trimming: 9 bases; J trimming: 1 base; junction bases outside the gene matches: 5. CDR3 length equals 13 residues. The germline V gene encodes CDR1 LNHNV and CDR2 YYDKDF (reference sequence). The CDR3, as DNA: TGTGCCACGCGGGGACAGTGGAACACTGAAGCTTTCTTT. Translation gives CATRGQWNTEAFF.

This chain uses TRBV29-1 with TRBJ2-5, with D possibly TRBD1 on 6 matching bases. CDR3 length equals 12 residues. Trimming removed 4 bases at V and 3 bases at J, with 9 bases between. The germline CDR1 and CDR2 sequences are SQVTM and ANQGSEA. The CDR3 protein is CSVVGAEETQYF. The CDR3 coding sequence is TGCAGCGTTGTGGGGGCGGAAGAGACCCAGTACTTC.

This clone has only one observation. This sequence joins TRBV7-2 and TRBJ1-2, with 7 bases aligning to TRBD1. This CDR3 spans 16 amino acids. V was clipped by 1 base and J by 4 bases; unmatched bases: 9. The germline CDR1 and CDR2 sequences are SGHTA and FQGNSA. CDR3 sequence: CASSLGGTARGYGYTF. The CDR3 bases are TGTGCCAGCAGCTTAGGGGGGACAGCTCGAGGCTATGGCTACACCTTC.